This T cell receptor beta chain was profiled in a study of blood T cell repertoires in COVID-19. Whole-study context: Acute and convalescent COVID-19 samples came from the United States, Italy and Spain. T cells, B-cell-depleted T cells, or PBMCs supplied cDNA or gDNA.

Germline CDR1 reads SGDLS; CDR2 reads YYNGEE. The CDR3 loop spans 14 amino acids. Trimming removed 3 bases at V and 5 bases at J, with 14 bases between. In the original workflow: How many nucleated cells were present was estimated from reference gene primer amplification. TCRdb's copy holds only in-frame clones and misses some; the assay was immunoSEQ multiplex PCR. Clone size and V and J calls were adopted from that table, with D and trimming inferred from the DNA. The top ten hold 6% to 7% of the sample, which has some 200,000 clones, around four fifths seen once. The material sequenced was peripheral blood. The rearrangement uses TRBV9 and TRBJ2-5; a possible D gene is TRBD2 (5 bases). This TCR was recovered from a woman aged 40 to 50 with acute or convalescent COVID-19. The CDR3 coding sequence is TGTGCCAGCAGCGGGGGTTCGGGGTCTGAGACCCAGTACTTC. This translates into CASSGGSGSETQYF.